This section outlines one T cell receptor (beta chain) sequence together with its context. This entry belongs to a study of control samples from healthy donors and cancer patients. Trimming took off 1 base at V and 5 bases at J, with 14 bases between the two ends. CDR3 length: 15 amino acids. CDR1 is MGHRA, CDR2 YSYEKL, per germline. The data were produced by immunoSEQ multiplex PCR, yet TCRdb's version contains in-frame clones alone and is incomplete. Among about 130,000 clones listed, 92% were seen once. The TCR comes from a man aged 80 or over with head and neck cancer. Sample: PBMCs. This chain joins TRBV4-1 and TRBJ1-1, with D maybe TRBD1 (6 bases). For the CDR3, the DNA is TGCGCCAGCAGCCAAGTAGGGGGGCGGCCTACTGAAGCTTTCTTT. This codes for CASSQVGGRPTEAFF.